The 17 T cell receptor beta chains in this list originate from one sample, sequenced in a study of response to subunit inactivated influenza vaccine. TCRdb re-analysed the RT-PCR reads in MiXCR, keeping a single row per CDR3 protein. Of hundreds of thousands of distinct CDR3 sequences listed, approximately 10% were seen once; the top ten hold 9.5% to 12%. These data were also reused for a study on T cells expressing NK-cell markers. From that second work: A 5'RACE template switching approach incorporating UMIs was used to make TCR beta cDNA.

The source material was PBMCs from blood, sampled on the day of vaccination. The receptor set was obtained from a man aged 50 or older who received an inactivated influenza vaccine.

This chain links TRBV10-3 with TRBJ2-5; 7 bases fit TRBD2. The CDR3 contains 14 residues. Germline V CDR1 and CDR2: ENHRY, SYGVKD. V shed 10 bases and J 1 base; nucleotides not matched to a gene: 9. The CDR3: CATERGGGQETQYF. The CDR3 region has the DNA TGTGCCACCGAACGGGGCGGGGGCCAAGAGACCCAGTACTTC.

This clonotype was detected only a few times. This CDR3 reads CASSQEGQGSYEQYF. DNA for the CDR3: TGTGCCAGCAGCCAAGAGGGACAGGGATCCTACGAGCAGTACTTC. The rearrangement joins TRBV3-1 to TRBJ2-7, with TRBD1 matching 9 bases. There are 15 residues in the CDR3. Germline V gene lookup returns CDR1 LGHDT and CDR2 YNNKEL (reference sequence). With V trimmed by 0 bases and J by 1 base, 1 base remained unmatched.

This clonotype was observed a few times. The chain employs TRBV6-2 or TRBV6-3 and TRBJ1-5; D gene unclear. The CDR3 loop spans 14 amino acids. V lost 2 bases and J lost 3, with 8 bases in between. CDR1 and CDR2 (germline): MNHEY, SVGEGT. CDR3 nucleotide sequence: TGTGCCAGCAGTTACCATCGGGTCAATCAGCCCCAGCATTTT. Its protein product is CASSYHRVNQPQHF.

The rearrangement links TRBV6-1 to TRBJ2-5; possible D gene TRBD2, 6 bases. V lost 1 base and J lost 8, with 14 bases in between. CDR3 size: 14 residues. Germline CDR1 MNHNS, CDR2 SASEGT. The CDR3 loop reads CASSEGGGAPTQYF. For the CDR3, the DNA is TGTGCCAGCAGTGAAGGTGGCGGGGCCCCTACCCAGTACTTC.

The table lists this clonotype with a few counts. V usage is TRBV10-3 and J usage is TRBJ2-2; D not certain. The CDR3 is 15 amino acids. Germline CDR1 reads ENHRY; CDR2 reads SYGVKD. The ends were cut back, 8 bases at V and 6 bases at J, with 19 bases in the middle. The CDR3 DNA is TGTGCCATCTGGCAAGGGCCCCACCTCCCCGGGGAGCTGTTTTTT. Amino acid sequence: CAIWQGPHLPGELFF.

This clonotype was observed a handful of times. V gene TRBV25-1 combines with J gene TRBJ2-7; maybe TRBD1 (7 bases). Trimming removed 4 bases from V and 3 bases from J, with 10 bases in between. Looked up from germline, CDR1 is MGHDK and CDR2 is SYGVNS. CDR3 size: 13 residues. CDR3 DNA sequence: TGTGCCAGCAGTGGCGGGACAGTCTACGAGCAGTACTTC. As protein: CASSGGTVYEQYF.

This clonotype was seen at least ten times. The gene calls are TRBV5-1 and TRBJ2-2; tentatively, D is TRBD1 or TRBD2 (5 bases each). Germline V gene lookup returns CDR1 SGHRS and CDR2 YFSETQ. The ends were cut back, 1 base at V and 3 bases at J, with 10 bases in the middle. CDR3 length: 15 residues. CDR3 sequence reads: CASSLIQGDTGELFF. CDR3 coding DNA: TGCGCCAGCAGCTTGATCCAGGGAGACACCGGGGAGCTGTTTTTT.

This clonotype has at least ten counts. The DNA of the CDR3 is TGTGCCAGCAGCGCGGGGGGACCATACAATGAGCAGTTCTTC. Its translation: CASSAGGPYNEQFF. The rearrangement links TRBV7-6 to TRBJ2-1, with 8 bases that match TRBD2. This CDR3 has 14 amino acids. With 5 bases clipped from V and 4 bases from J, the junction kept 4 bases outside the gene matches. The germline V gene has CDR1 SGHVS and CDR2 FNYEAQ.

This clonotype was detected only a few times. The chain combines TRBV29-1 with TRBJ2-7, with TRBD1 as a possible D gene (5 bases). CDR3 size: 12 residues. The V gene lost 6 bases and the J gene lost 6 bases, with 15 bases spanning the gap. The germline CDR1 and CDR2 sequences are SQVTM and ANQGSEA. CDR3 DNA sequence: TGCAGCGTAACTCCCCAAAGGGGCGAGCAGTACTTC. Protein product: CSVTPQRGEQYF.

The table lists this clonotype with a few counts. CDR3 in DNA: TGTGCCAGCAGAAAGGACAGGGTAGGAAATCAGCCCCAGCATTTT. Protein: CASRKDRVGNQPQHF. This chain links TRBV28 with TRBJ1-5; 8 nucleotides agree with TRBD1. Trimming took 6 bases from V and 4 from J; bases not matched to a gene: 8. This CDR3 is built from 15 residues. Germline lookup yields CDR1 MDHEN and CDR2 SYDVKM.

Here the CDR3 DNA reads TGTGCCAGCAGACAGACAGTCCACGAGTACTTC. Protein: CASRQTVHEYF. This chain links TRBV6-5 with TRBJ2-5; D might be TRBD1 (5 bases). The CDR3 runs 11 residues. The V gene lost 6 bases and the J gene lost 12 bases, with 14 bases spanning the gap. Per the germline V gene, CDR1 is MNHEY and CDR2 is SVGAGI.

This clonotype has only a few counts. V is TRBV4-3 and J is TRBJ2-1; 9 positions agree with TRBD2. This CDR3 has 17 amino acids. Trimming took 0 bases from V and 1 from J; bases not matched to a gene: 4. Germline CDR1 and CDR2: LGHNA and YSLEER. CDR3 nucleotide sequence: TGCGCCAGCAGCCAAGATCTGGCGGGAGGGTCCTACAATGAGCAGTTCTTC. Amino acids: CASSQDLAGGSYNEQFF.

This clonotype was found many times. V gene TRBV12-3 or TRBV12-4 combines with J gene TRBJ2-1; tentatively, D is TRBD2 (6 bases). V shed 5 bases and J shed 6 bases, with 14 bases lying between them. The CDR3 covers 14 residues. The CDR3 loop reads CASSGPGLPNEQFF. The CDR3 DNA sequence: TGTGCCAGCAGTGGGCCGGGACTGCCCAATGAGCAGTTCTTC.

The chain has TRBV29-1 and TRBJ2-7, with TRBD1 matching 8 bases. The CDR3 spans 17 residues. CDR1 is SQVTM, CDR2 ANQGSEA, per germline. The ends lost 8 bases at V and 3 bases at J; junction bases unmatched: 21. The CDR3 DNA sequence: TGCAGCTTCTTATCCGGGTTACTAAGACAGGGGAACTACGAGCAGTACTTC. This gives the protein CSFLSGLLRQGNYEQYF.

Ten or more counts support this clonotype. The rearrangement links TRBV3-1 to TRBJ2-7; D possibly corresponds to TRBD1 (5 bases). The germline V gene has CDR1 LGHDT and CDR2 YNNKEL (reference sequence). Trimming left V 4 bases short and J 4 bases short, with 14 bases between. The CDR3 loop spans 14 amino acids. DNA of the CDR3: TGTGCCAGCAGCCTCGGACCTGACAGATACGAGCAGTACTTC. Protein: CASSLGPDRYEQYF.

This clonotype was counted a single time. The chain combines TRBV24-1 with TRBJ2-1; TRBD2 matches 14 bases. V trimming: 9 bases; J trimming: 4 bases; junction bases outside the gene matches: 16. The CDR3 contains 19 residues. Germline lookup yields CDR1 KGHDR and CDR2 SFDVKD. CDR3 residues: CATAGQELTSGGGYNEQFF. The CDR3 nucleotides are TGTGCCACCGCCGGGCAAGAGTTGACTAGCGGGGGGGGATACAATGAGCAGTTCTTC.

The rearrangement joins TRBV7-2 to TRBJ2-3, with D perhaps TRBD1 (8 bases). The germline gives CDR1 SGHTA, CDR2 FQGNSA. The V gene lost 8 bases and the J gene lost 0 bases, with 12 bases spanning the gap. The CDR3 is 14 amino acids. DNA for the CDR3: TGTGCCAGCCGGGGGGACAGGAGCACAGATACGCAGTATTTT. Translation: CASRGDRSTDTQYF. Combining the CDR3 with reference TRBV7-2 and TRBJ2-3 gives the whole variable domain GAGVSQSPSNKVTEKGKDVELRCDPISGHTALYWYRQSLGQGLEFLIYFQGNSAPDKSGLPSDRFSAERTGGSVSTLTIQRTQQEDSAVYLCASRGDRSTDTQYFGPGTRLTVL.